This TCR beta chain originates from a study of tumor-infiltrating lymphocytes in primary liver carcinoma. Turning to the study itself: Surgeons resected the patients' primary liver carcinomas. Patients, male and female, were 30 to 69 years old.

A primer matching the constant region was used to make TCR beta cDNA from 500 ng of total RNA. For TCR beta, libraries were produced by three nested multiplex PCR rounds using slightly modified ARM-PCR. TRBV1-TRBV30 forward primers paired with a C-beta reverse primer drove the first two PCR rounds, roughly 9 cycles each. TCRdb itself ran the multiplex PCR reads through MiXCR, one entry per CDR3 protein. This sample has over 250,000 distinct CDR3 sequences, with around three fifths found just once. This CDR3 region has 13 residues. Germline-derived CDR1 and CDR2 are KGHDR and SFDVKD. V shed 10 bases and J shed 5 bases, with 16 bases lying between them. This clonotype was counted only a few times. Germline DNA was also extracted, while the blood RNA originated from unsorted whole blood.

This TCR came from a woman aged 25 to 45 with primary liver carcinoma and hepatitis B virus infection. The material sequenced was peripheral blood. V usage is TRBV24-1 and J usage is TRBJ2-5; D assignment may be TRBD1 or TRBD2 (5 bases each). CDR3 in DNA: TGTGCCACTTCCGGGACGGCCGCGGAGACCCAGTACTTC. Amino acids: CATSGTAAETQYF.